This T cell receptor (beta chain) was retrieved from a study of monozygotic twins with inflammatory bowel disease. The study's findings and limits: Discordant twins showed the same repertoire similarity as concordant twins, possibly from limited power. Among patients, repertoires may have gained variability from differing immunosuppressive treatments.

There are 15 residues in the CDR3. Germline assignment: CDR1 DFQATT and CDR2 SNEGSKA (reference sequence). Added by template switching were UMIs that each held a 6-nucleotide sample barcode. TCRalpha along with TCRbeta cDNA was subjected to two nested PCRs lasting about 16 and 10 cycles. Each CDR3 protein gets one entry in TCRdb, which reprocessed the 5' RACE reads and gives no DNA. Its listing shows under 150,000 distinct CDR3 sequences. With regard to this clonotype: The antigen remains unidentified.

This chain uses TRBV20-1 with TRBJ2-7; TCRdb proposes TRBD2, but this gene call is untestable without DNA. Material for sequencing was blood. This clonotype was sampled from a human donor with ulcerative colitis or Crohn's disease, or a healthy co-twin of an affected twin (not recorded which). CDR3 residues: CSARERRAPSYEQYF.